These 25 T cell receptor beta chains share one sample of origin, sequenced in a study of shared clonotypes between healthy human individuals. Naive CD8 isolation took CD45RO-negative cells positively selected for CCR7 and excluded terminally differentiated effector memory CD45RA+ cells. TCRdb's copy holds only in-frame clones and misses some; the assay was immunoSEQ multiplex PCR. The sample includes about 2,200,000 clones, about 92% of them seen just once. Sequenced input: naive CD8+ T cells from PBMCs. Receptors were obtained from a man in his late teens or twenties in good health. Some clones in this sample may be carry-over from other donors' samples.

This chain links TRBV28 with TRBJ1-3; TRBD1 matches at 7 bases. Germline V gene lookup returns CDR1 MDHEN and CDR2 SYDVKM. This CDR3 is 18 amino acids long. J was trimmed by 0 bases and V by 5 bases; bases with no gene match: 13. The CDR3 reads CASSRRIGQDFSGNTIYF. CDR3 in DNA: TGTGCCAGCAGTCGGCGGATCGGACAGGACTTCTCTGGAAACACCATATATTTT.

This clone was seen only once. The rearrangement uses TRBV7-3 and TRBJ2-1, with D perhaps given as TRBD1 or TRBD2 (5 bases each). Germline assignment: CDR1 SGHTA and CDR2 FQGTGA. The CDR3 sequence is 9 residues long. V was clipped by 8 bases and J by 10 bases, with 6 bases between them. CDR3 region: CASGDEQFF. DNA of the CDR3: TGTGCCAGCGGGGACGAGCAGTTCTTC.

The CDR3 reads CASSLWADSSYNEQFF. The DNA of the CDR3 is TGTGCCAGCAGCTTGTGGGCGGATTCCTCCTACAATGAGCAGTTCTTC. The rearrangement links TRBV5-6 to TRBJ2-1; D remains ambiguous. Germline values: CDR1 SGHDT, CDR2 YYEEEE. Between the trimmed V and J ends, which lost 1 base and 0 bases, there was a span of 11 bases. The CDR3 runs to 16 residues. The whole variable domain, remainder taken from reference TRBV5-6 and TRBJ2-1, is DAGVTQSPTHLIKTRGQQVTLRCSPKSGHDTVSWYQQALGQGPQFIFQYYEEEERQRGNFPDRFSGHQFPNYSSELNVNALLLGDSALYLCASSLWADSSYNEQFFGPGTRLTVL.

This clone has just one count. The chain employs TRBV19 and TRBJ1-2, with D hard to call. CDR1 and CDR2 from the germline V gene are LNHDA and SQIVND (reference sequence). The CDR3 runs to 12 residues. V was pared by 3 bases and J by 8 bases, with 10 bases between. The CDR3, as DNA: TGTGCCAGTAGTATTGCCGGGTCGGGCTACACCTTC. It yields the protein CASSIAGSGYTF.

The V and J genes are TRBV4-3 and TRBJ1-2; unclear D gene. The CDR3 is 14 amino acids. Per germline, CDR1 LGHNA and CDR2 YSLEER. The V and J ends lost 0 bases and 4 bases respectively, with 9 bases between them. In DNA, the CDR3 is TGCGCCAGCAGCCAAGATCGCGGGGTCTATGGCTACACCTTC. Its protein product is CASSQDRGVYGYTF.

V is TRBV5-8 and J is TRBJ1-2; D unresolved. CDR3 length: 16 amino acids. Germline CDR1 and CDR2: SGHTS and YDEGEE. The V and J ends lost 0 bases and 0 bases respectively, with 12 bases between them. CDR3 amino acids: CASSLVVRDTNYGYTF. The CDR3, as DNA: TGTGCCAGCAGCTTGGTGGTCAGAGACACTAACTATGGCTACACCTTC.

V gene TRBV27 combines with J gene TRBJ2-5, with TRBD2 as a possible D gene (6 bases). The CDR3 is 16 residues long. CDR1 is MNHEY, CDR2 SMNVEV, per germline (reference sequence). The V end lost 5 bases, the J end lost 1 base, and 17 bases lay between the germline ends. The CDR3 loop reads CASSTSMLRAQETQYF. CDR3 bases: TGTGCCAGCAGTACTAGCATGCTCAGGGCCCAAGAGACCCAGTACTTC.

The V and J genes are TRBV28 and TRBJ2-7, with 8 bases aligning to TRBD1. The CDR3 has 13 residues. The V and J ends lost 6 bases and 5 bases, in that order; junction bases with no gene match: 6. Per the germline V gene, CDR1 is MDHEN and CDR2 is SYDVKM. In DNA, the CDR3 is TGTGCCAGCAGGAGACAGGGGTCCCACGAGCAGTACTTC. This translates into CASRRQGSHEQYF.

V and J are TRBV10-3 and TRBJ2-7, with 7 bases matching TRBD1. Germline loops: CDR1 ENHRY, CDR2 SYGVKD. Losses at the gene ends were 2 bases for V and 6 bases for J; bases not matched to a gene: 10. This CDR3 has 15 amino acids. CDR3 protein: CAISEGSGQAAEQYF. CDR3 sequence (DNA): TGTGCCATCAGTGAGGGGTCAGGACAGGCGGCCGAGCAGTACTTC.

The gene calls are TRBV28 and TRBJ1-2; TRBD1 matches at 7 bases. V lost 8 bases and J lost 7; bases outside the gene matches: 13. Germline values: CDR1 MDHEN, CDR2 SYDVKM. This CDR3 contains 14 residues. The CDR3 loop reads CASLREGAVFGYTF. The CDR3 bases are TGTGCCAGCTTGCGGGAGGGGGCGGTCTTTGGCTACACCTTC.

V and J are TRBV20-1 and TRBJ2-1, with D unresolved. This CDR3 is built from 11 residues. Germline CDR1 reads DFQATT; CDR2 reads SNEGSKA (reference sequence). CDR3: CTASLRNEQFF. As DNA, the CDR3 is TGCACCGCCTCACTTCGCAATGAGCAGTTCTTC.

The chain recombines TRBV28 with TRBJ1-4; D gene uncertain. V was pared by 3 bases and J by 4 bases, with 12 bases between. The CDR3 extends over 15 amino acids. Germline CDR1 and CDR2: MDHEN and SYDVKM. CDR3 in DNA: TGTGCCAGCAGTTTGGGCTGGACGAATAATGAAAAACTGTTTTTT. Its protein is CASSLGWTNNEKLFF.

CDR3 coding DNA: TGCGCCAGCAGCCAAGATCGTAGTCTGATGAACACTGAAGCTTTCTTT. Translated: CASSQDRSLMNTEAFF. The gene calls are TRBV4-1 and TRBJ1-1; no definite D call. Germline CDR1 and CDR2: MGHRA and YSYEKL. The CDR3 length is 16 residues. Trimming left V 0 bases short and J 0 bases short, with 11 bases between.

This sequence joins TRBV28 and TRBJ2-1; tentatively, D is TRBD2 (5 bases). The CDR3 has 12 residues. Deletions cut 5 bases from V and 12 bases from J, with 14 bases between. Germline loops: CDR1 MDHEN, CDR2 SYDVKM. CDR3 sequence (DNA): TGTGCCAGCAGTCCACCGGGGAGTGGGCAGTTCTTC. It yields the protein CASSPPGSGQFF.

This chain joins TRBV7-9 and TRBJ1-1; no firm D call. Trimming shortened V by 1 base and J by 3 bases, and 15 bases separated the two germline ends. This CDR3 contains 16 residues. CDR1 and CDR2 (germline): SEHNR, FQNEAQ (reference sequence). In DNA form, the CDR3 reads TGTGCCAGCAGCTTAGTTGTCCGTCGCGAGGACACTGAAGCTTTCTTT. Protein sequence: CASSLVVRREDTEAFF.

The chain employs TRBV25-1 and TRBJ2-7; D gene ambiguous. V lost 4 bases and J lost 6, with 7 bases in between. Germline V lookup: CDR1 MGHDK, CDR2 SYGVNS. The CDR3 runs to 11 residues. In DNA form, the CDR3 reads TGTGCCAGCAGTGGTTCCGGCGAGCAGTACTTC. It yields the protein CASSGSGEQYF.

This clone was detected a few times. V and J are TRBV7-9 and TRBJ1-1; D is perhaps TRBD1 (6 bases). The V gene lost 3 bases and the J gene lost 2 bases, with 16 bases spanning the gap. Germline V gives CDR1 SEHNR, CDR2 FQNEAQ (reference sequence). The CDR3 loop spans 16 amino acids. The CDR3 loop reads CASSFARGEGNTEAFF. Written as DNA, the CDR3 is TGTGCCAGCAGCTTTGCCAGGGGAGAGGGAAACACTGAAGCTTTCTTT.

The chain is built from TRBV7-6 and TRBJ2-1; D is unresolved. The V end lost 5 bases, the J end lost 4 bases, and 9 bases lay between the germline ends. Per germline, CDR1 SGHVS and CDR2 FNYEAQ. This CDR3 comprises 13 residues. CDR3 in DNA: TGTGCCAGCAGCCCGGTGGGGTACAATGAGCAGTTCTTC. Its protein product is CASSPVGYNEQFF.

V gene TRBV4-3 combines with J gene TRBJ1-3, with D possibly TRBD1 on 5 matching bases. The CDR3 is made up of 19 amino acids. Germline V CDR1 and CDR2: LGHNA, YSLEER. Trimming took 1 base from V and 8 from J, leaving 27 bases between them. CDR3 bases: TGCGCCAGCAGCCAAGCGGGGCAGGGTTTTTTACCCCGGGAAGACACCATATATTTT. Protein sequence: CASSQAGQGFLPREDTIYF.

The V gene is TRBV9, the J gene TRBJ2-7; 9 bases are shared with TRBD2. CDR1 is SGDLS, CDR2 YYNGEE, per germline. Trimming took 0 bases from V and 2 from J; bases not matched to a gene: 6. The CDR3 spans 16 residues. Here the CDR3 reads CASSVDPSGAAYEQYF. CDR3 nucleotide sequence: TGTGCCAGCAGCGTAGATCCTAGCGGGGCAGCCTACGAGCAGTACTTC.

The chain uses TRBV5-1 and TRBJ2-5, with D perhaps given as TRBD1 or TRBD2 (5 bases each). Germline V gene data show CDR1 as SGHRS and CDR2 as YFSETQ. CDR3 length: 15 residues. With 4 bases removed from V and 5 bases from J, the gap between germline ends came to 18 bases. Written as DNA, the CDR3 is TGCGCCAGCAGCAAGGGACGGGACCCAAGGGAGACCCAGTACTTC. This encodes CASSKGRDPRETQYF.

The J gene is TRBJ2-1, the V gene TRBV9, with 15 bases that match TRBD2. This CDR3 comprises 18 residues. Trimming cost V 4 bases and J 8 bases; bases outside gene matches: 13. CDR1 SGDLS and CDR2 YYNGEE come from the germline V gene. CDR3: CASSRSGTSGRSDDEQFF. Here the CDR3 DNA reads TGTGCCAGCAGCAGATCCGGGACTAGCGGGAGGTCGGACGATGAGCAGTTCTTC.

This clone showed up just once. The J gene is TRBJ2-3, the V gene TRBV6-6, with 12 positions matching TRBD2. Germline V gives CDR1 MNHNY, CDR2 SVGAGI (reference sequence). The CDR3 has 15 residues. The J segment lost 4 bases and the V segment lost 5 bases, leaving 4 bases of the junction unmatched. The CDR3 region has the DNA TGTGCCAGCAGTCAAGGACTAGCGGGATCAGATACGCAGTATTTT. It yields the protein CASSQGLAGSDTQYF.

The J gene is TRBJ2-1, the V gene TRBV27; D possibly corresponds to TRBD1 (6 bases). The CDR3 runs 13 residues. In germline, CDR1 is MNHEY, CDR2 SMNVEV (reference sequence). V was cut by 7 bases and J by 4 bases, with 11 bases left in between. CDR3 nucleotides: TGTGCCAGCAAAGCCCAGGGGTACAATGAGCAGTTCTTC. The encoded protein is CASKAQGYNEQFF.

The CDR3 region has the DNA TGTGCCAGCAGTTTATTGGACAGGCGCTCCTACGAGCAGTACTTC. Translated, it gives CASSLLDRRSYEQYF. The chain recombines TRBV27 with TRBJ2-7; 7 positions agree with TRBD1. Germline loops: CDR1 MNHEY, CDR2 SMNVEV (reference sequence). The CDR3 loop spans 15 amino acids. The ends lost 1 base at V and 0 bases at J; junction bases unmatched: 3.